The rows below give T cell receptor beta chains drawn from one sample of a study of blood T cell repertoires in COVID-19. Assay used: immunoSEQ multiplex PCR; TCRdb lists only in-frame clones, some missing. The data contain more than 85,000 clones, roughly 90% of them singletons. Sample: peripheral blood. The origin of the receptors is a woman between 45 and 65 years old with COVID-19, enrolled during active disease. Each CDR3 is given with its conserved first and last residue. A D gene is named only where the DNA matches it firmly. Not every row has a clone size; where given, it reads once, few, many or a size class.

clone_size	v_call	j_call	d_call	cdr3_nt	cdr3_aa
NA	TRBV19	TRBJ1-2	NA	TGTGCCGGTGGAGACCTACAACATGGCTACACCTTC	CAGGDLQHGYTF
NA	TRBV21-1	TRBJ1-5	NA	TGTGCCAGCAGCAAAAGGGCAGGGGTCCAGCCCCAGCATTTT	CASSKRAGVQPQHF
NA	TRBV10-3	TRBJ2-2	NA	TGTGCCATCAGTTCAAAGGGGCCCGGGGAGCTGTTTTTT	CAISSKGPGELFF
NA	TRBV18	TRBJ1-4	NA	TGTGCCAGCTCATACTCTCGAGCCGGTGAAGAAAAACTGTTTTTT	CASSYSRAGEEKLFF
NA	TRBV27	TRBJ2-1	TRBD2	TGTGCCAGCAGTTCCCTAGCGGTCCGACGGAATGAGCAGTTCTTC	CASSSLAVRRNEQFF
NA	TRBV7-9	TRBJ1-2	NA	TGTGCCAGCAGCTCCAGGGGAATGGATGGCTACACCTTC	CASSSRGMDGYTF
NA	TRBV7-8	TRBJ2-1	NA	TGTGCCAGCAGCCCCGCGGTACTCTCCTACAATGAGCAGTTCTTC	CASSPAVLSYNEQFF
NA	TRBV12-5	TRBJ1-6	NA	TGTGCTAGTGGGGCAGGGGACACTTATAATTCACCCCTCCACTTT	CASGAGDTYNSPLHF
NA	TRBV7-2	TRBJ2-1	NA	TGTGCCAGCAGCTTATTTCGAGGCTTAAATGAGCAGTTCTTC	CASSLFRGLNEQFF
NA	TRBV28	TRBJ1-2	TRBD1	TGTGCCAGCAGTACCGGACAGGCCAACTATGGCTACACCTTC	CASSTGQANYGYTF
NA	TRBV11-2	TRBJ1-1	TRBD1	TGTGCCAGCAGCTTAAACCCGACAGGGAGGAACACTGAAGCTTTCTTT	CASSLNPTGRNTEAFF
NA	TRBV5-1	TRBJ1-4	TRBD1	TGCGCCAGCGCTTCCAGGGGGCCCGATGAAAAACTGTTTTTT	CASASRGPDEKLFF
NA	TRBV7-2	TRBJ1-2	NA	TGTGCCAGCAGCTTAGGGCAGGCGTTCTATGGCTACACCTTC	CASSLGQAFYGYTF
NA	TRBV7-8	TRBJ2-3	NA	TGTGCCAGCAGCTCCCTTTCTAGCACAGATACGCAGTATTTT	CASSSLSSTDTQYF
NA	TRBV28	TRBJ1-2	NA	TGTGCCAGCAGTCTACCGGGGGGGGCCCGCGGCTACACCTTC	CASSLPGGARGYTF
NA	TRBV5-1	TRBJ1-2	TRBD1	TGCGCCAGCAGCTGGGGACAGGATGGCTACACCTTC	CASSWGQDGYTF
once	TRBV7-2	TRBJ1-6	NA	TGTGCCAGCAGCCTTTCCTATTCACCCCTCCACTTT	CASSLSYSPLHF
NA	TRBV7-2	TRBJ1-2	NA	TGTGCCAGCAGCTTGGGCCCCAACTATGGCTACACCTTC	CASSLGPNYGYTF
NA	TRBV9	TRBJ1-3	TRBD1	TGTGCCAGCAGCCCTAGCCCACACAGGGGACCAGGAAACACCATATATTTT	CASSPSPHRGPGNTIYF
once	TRBV11-2	TRBJ2-3	NA	TGTGCCAGCACACGGGGGTTTTTTAGCACAGATACGCAGTATTTT	CASTRGFFSTDTQYF
NA	TRBV19	TRBJ1-1	NA	TGTGCCAGTAGTATAAGGGGTCAGAACACTGAAGCTTTCTTT	CASSIRGQNTEAFF
NA	TRBV9	TRBJ2-2	TRBD1	TGTGCCAGCAGCCTAACCGACAGGGGCGGGGAGCTGTTTTTT	CASSLTDRGGELFF
few	TRBV7-9	TRBJ1-5	NA	TGTGCCAGCAGCTTAGCAACACCCGGGGCCCAGCATTTT	CASSLATPGAQHF